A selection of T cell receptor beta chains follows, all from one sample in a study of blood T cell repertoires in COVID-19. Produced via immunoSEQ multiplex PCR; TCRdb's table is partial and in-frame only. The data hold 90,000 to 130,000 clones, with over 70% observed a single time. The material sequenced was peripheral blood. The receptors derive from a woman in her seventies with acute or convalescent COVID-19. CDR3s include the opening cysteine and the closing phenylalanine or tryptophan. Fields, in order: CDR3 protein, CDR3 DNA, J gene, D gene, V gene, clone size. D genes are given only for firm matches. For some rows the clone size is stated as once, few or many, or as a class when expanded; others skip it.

CASSQELAGITDTQYF	TGTGCCAGCAGCCAAGAACTAGCGGGAATCACAGATACGCAGTATTTT	TRBJ2-3	TRBD2	TRBV4-2	NA
CASSPRQGNQPQHF	TGTGCCAGTAGTCCGCGACAGGGGAATCAGCCCCAGCATTTT	TRBJ1-5	TRBD1	TRBV19	few
CASRPRTEGAHGYTF	TGTGCCAGCAGACCTCGGACTGAGGGGGCTCATGGCTACACCTTC	TRBJ1-2	TRBD1	TRBV6-5	NA
CASSPYNEQFF	TGTGCCAGCAGCCCGTACAATGAGCAGTTCTTC	TRBJ2-1	NA	TRBV28	once
CASSPASGWDTDTQYF	TGCGCCAGCAGTCCAGCTAGCGGGTGGGACACAGATACGCAGTATTTT	TRBJ2-3	TRBD2	TRBV10-2	NA
CASSLSRVGTQYF	TGTGCCAGCAGTTTATCCCGAGTTGGGACCCAGTACTTC	TRBJ2-5	NA	TRBV28	NA
CASSVGPDNQPQHF	TGTGCCAGCAGCGTAGGTCCAGACAATCAGCCCCAGCATTTT	TRBJ1-5	NA	TRBV9	NA
CASSKATAVKQTYNEQFF	TGTGCCAGCAGCAAAGCGACAGCTGTAAAGCAGACCTACAATGAGCAGTTCTTC	TRBJ2-1	NA	TRBV21-1	NA
CASSIRDSNYGYTF	TGTGCCAGTAGTATCCGGGACTCCAACTATGGCTACACCTTC	TRBJ1-2	NA	TRBV19	NA
CSVARSPGEEQFF	TGCAGCGTTGCCCGTTCCCCTGGTGAGGAGCAGTTCTTC	TRBJ2-1	NA	TRBV29-1	NA
CASSPGTGRVINYGYTF	TGCGCCAGCAGCCCCGGGACAGGGCGTGTGATTAACTATGGCTACACCTTC	TRBJ1-2	TRBD1	TRBV5-1	NA
CASSLDASTGELFF	TGTGCCAGCAGCTTAGATGCCAGCACCGGGGAGCTGTTTTTT	TRBJ2-2	NA	TRBV11-1	few
CASSIQGREAEAFF	TGTGCCAGCAGTATCCAAGGGAGGGAGGCTGAAGCTTTCTTT	TRBJ1-1	NA	TRBV2	NA
CASSALGTSGRGEQYF	TGTGCCAGCAGCGCCCTTGGGACTAGCGGGAGGGGCGAGCAGTACTTC	TRBJ2-7	TRBD2	TRBV9	NA
CASSGTSGRASGELFF	TGCGCCAGCAGCGGGACTAGCGGGAGGGCATCCGGGGAGCTGTTTTTT	TRBJ2-2	TRBD2	TRBV5-1	NA
CASAAGSNTGELFF	TGTGCCAGTGCAGCGGGGTCGAACACCGGGGAGCTGTTTTTT	TRBJ2-2	TRBD2	TRBV28	NA
CASAHWVAGYNEQFF	TGTGCCAGCGCCCATTGGGTGGCGGGATATAATGAGCAGTTCTTC	TRBJ2-1	NA	TRBV28	NA
CAWRSGYNEQFF	TGTGCCTGGAGATCCGGGTACAATGAGCAGTTCTTC	TRBJ2-1	NA	TRBV30	NA
CAISGAGGLEGYTF	TGTGCCATCAGCGGCGCAGGGGGCTTGGAAGGCTACACCTTC	TRBJ1-2	TRBD1	TRBV10-3	NA
CASSLTPQGAGTDTQYF	TGTGCCAGCAGCTTAACCCCCCAGGGGGCCGGCACAGATACGCAGTATTTT	TRBJ2-3	TRBD1	TRBV7-3	few
CASRTGTNSYEQYF	TGTGCCAGCAGGACCGGGACTAACTCCTACGAGCAGTACTTC	TRBJ2-7	TRBD2	TRBV28	NA
CASSWRGQGPSETQYF	TGTGCCAGTAGTTGGCGGGGACAGGGGCCGTCAGAGACCCAGTACTTC	TRBJ2-5	TRBD1	TRBV19	NA
CASSLDSRAQYF	TGTGCCAGCAGCTTAGACTCGCGCGCGCAGTACTTC	TRBJ2-5	NA	TRBV7-2	NA
CASSEELAGSPYEQYF	TGCGCCAGCAGTGAGGAGCTAGCGGGAAGCCCCTACGAGCAGTACTTC	TRBJ2-7	TRBD2	TRBV10-1	once
CASSLGQLYEQYF	TGTGCCAGCAGCCTCGGACAGCTATACGAGCAGTACTTC	TRBJ2-7	NA	TRBV11-2	once
CARGVAGGEQFF	TGTGCCAGAGGGGTAGCGGGAGGTGAGCAGTTCTTC	TRBJ2-1	TRBD2	TRBV2	NA
CASSDWAQGQSSYNSPLHF	TGTGCCAGCAGTGATTGGGCGCAGGGCCAGAGCTCCTATAATTCACCCCTCCACTTT	TRBJ1-6	NA	TRBV6-1	NA
CASSSHRGDTLHF	TGTGCCAGCAGTTCTCACAGGGGTGATACCCTCCACTTT	TRBJ1-6	TRBD1	TRBV12-3/TRBV12-4	once
CASSQTGAYNYGYTF	TGTGCCAGCAGCCAGACAGGGGCTTATAACTATGGCTACACCTTC	TRBJ1-2	TRBD1	TRBV7-9	NA
CASSLDRVGEAFF	TGCGCCAGCAGCTTGGACAGGGTGGGTGAAGCTTTCTTT	TRBJ1-1	NA	TRBV5-1	NA
CASIGGGVNEQFF	TGTGCCAGCATTGGCGGGGGGGTCAATGAGCAGTTCTTC	TRBJ2-1	TRBD2	TRBV5-5	NA
CASSSPRLAGGNNEQFF	TGTGCCAGCAGTTCTCCTCGACTAGCGGGAGGGAACAATGAGCAGTTCTTC	TRBJ2-1	TRBD2	TRBV6-2/TRBV6-3	NA
CASSLSQPGAVGSPLHF	TGTGCCAGCAGCCTTAGTCAGCCAGGGGCGGTGGGTTCACCCCTCCACTTT	TRBJ1-6	NA	TRBV4-2	NA
CASSIAHSTDTQYF	TGTGCCAGTAGTATAGCCCATAGCACAGATACGCAGTATTTT	TRBJ2-3	NA	TRBV19	NA
CASSQGAYSGNTIYF	TGTGCCAGCAGCCAAGGGGCCTACTCTGGAAACACCATATATTTT	TRBJ1-3	NA	TRBV14	once
CASSLTREAQFF	TGTGCCAGCAGCTTGACTAGGGAGGCGCAGTTCTTC	TRBJ2-1	NA	TRBV9	NA
CASRPGQGRDTF	TGTGCCAGCAGGCCGGGACAGGGGAGAGACACCTTC	TRBJ1-2	TRBD1	TRBV12-3/TRBV12-4	once
CASSIQETQYF	TGTGCCAGCAGCATCCAAGAGACCCAGTACTTC	TRBJ2-5	NA	TRBV12-3/TRBV12-4	NA
CASSLQTGNDYGYTF	TGTGCCAGCAGCCTCCAGACAGGGAACGACTATGGCTACACCTTC	TRBJ1-2	TRBD1	TRBV5-5	NA
CASKRGTGGYQPQHF	TGTGCCTCCAAGAGGGGGACAGGGGGCTATCAGCCCCAGCATTTT	TRBJ1-5	TRBD1	TRBV6-5	NA
CASSVGWGLGTEAFF	TGTGCCAGCAGCGTAGGTTGGGGCTTAGGGACTGAAGCTTTCTTT	TRBJ1-1	NA	TRBV9	NA
CASRSLAGVLFF	TGTGCCAGTCGTTCGCTAGCGGGAGTGTTGTTCTTC	TRBJ2-1	TRBD2	TRBV19	NA
CASSQDPKVPKLATFQETQYF	TGTGCCAGCAGCCAAGATCCAAAAGTCCCCAAACTAGCTACCTTCCAAGAGACCCAGTACTTC	TRBJ2-5	NA	TRBV14	few
CASSPPGTSGYNEQFF	TGTGCCAGCAGCCCCCCGGGGACTAGCGGGTACAATGAGCAGTTCTTC	TRBJ2-1	TRBD2	TRBV7-9	once
CASSQHNTEAFF	TGTGCCAGCAGCCAACATAACACTGAAGCTTTCTTT	TRBJ1-1	NA	TRBV11-1	NA
CASSQDSGNQPQHF	TGCGCCAGCAGCCAAGATAGTGGCAATCAGCCCCAGCATTTT	TRBJ1-5	NA	TRBV4-1	NA
CASSQATGPFDEQYF	TGTGCCAGCAGCCAAGCGACAGGACCCTTCGACGAGCAGTACTTC	TRBJ2-7	NA	TRBV3-1/TRBV3-2	NA
CSAIFRGRELGGYTF	TGCAGCGCCATATTTAGGGGCCGGGAGCTAGGTGGCTACACCTTC	TRBJ1-2	NA	TRBV29-1	NA
CASSLVAGGVGETQYF	TGCGCCAGCAGCTTGGTAGCAGGGGGAGTTGGAGAGACCCAGTACTTC	TRBJ2-5	TRBD1	TRBV5-1	NA
CASSDTGATNEKLFF	TGTGCCAGCAGTGATACGGGGGCAACTAATGAAAAACTGTTTTTT	TRBJ1-4	NA	TRBV2	NA
CASSPFAGQTEAFF	TGTGCCAGCAGCCCTTTTGCAGGCCAGACTGAAGCTTTCTTT	TRBJ1-1	NA	TRBV6-2/TRBV6-3	NA
CASSQDQGGRSYEQYF	TGCGCCAGCAGCCAAGATCAGGGCGGGAGGTCCTACGAGCAGTACTTC	TRBJ2-7	TRBD2	TRBV4-1	few